The present TCR beta chain was sequenced within a study of blood T cell repertoires in COVID-19. Study background: Nucleic acid was either cDNA or gDNA, and it came from T cells, B-cell-depleted T cells, or PBMCs.

In the original processing: Reference gene primer amplification gave nucleated cell count estimates. Assay used: immunoSEQ multiplex PCR; TCRdb lists only in-frame clones, some missing. The V and J calls and clone size come from that table; D and trimming were worked out from the DNA. The sample contains about 88,000 clones, more than 70% of which appear only once. Deletions cut 2 bases from V and 4 bases from J, with 5 bases between. CDR3 length: 13 amino acids. The chain uses TRBV12-3 or TRBV12-4 and TRBJ2-2; D is unresolved. The sequencing input was peripheral blood. This TCR was recovered from a woman of 80 years or more with acute or convalescent COVID-19. CDR3 region: CASSLIVTGELFF. CDR3 sequence (DNA): TGTGCCAGCAGTTTAATAGTCACCGGGGAGCTGTTTTTT.